This T cell receptor (beta chain) was obtained from a study of shared clonotypes between healthy human individuals. Study-wide points: Among donors, the sharing of clonotypes was expected to be influenced by sequencing depth. Non-shared clonotypes showed lower generation probabilities than clonotypes common to all four donors.

Trimming took off 5 bases at V and 7 bases at J, with 6 bases between the two ends. The CDR3 extends over 11 amino acids. Germline V gene data show CDR1 as MDHEN and CDR2 as SYDVKM. Assay used: immunoSEQ multiplex PCR; TCRdb lists only in-frame clones, some missing. This table holds 1.6 million or so clones, roughly 96% found once. Note on this clone: Its antigen remains unidentified. Other nucleotide sequences in the sample specify the same CDR3.

The genes are TRBV28 and TRBJ1-5, with D unresolved. The clonotype comes from a man aged 25-45 years in good health. The source material was naive CD4+ T cells sorted from blood. The subset was: CD45RA+ positively selected. The CDR3 reads CASSSVQPQHF. The CDR3 DNA reads as TGTGCCAGCAGTAGCGTCCAGCCCCAGCATTTT.